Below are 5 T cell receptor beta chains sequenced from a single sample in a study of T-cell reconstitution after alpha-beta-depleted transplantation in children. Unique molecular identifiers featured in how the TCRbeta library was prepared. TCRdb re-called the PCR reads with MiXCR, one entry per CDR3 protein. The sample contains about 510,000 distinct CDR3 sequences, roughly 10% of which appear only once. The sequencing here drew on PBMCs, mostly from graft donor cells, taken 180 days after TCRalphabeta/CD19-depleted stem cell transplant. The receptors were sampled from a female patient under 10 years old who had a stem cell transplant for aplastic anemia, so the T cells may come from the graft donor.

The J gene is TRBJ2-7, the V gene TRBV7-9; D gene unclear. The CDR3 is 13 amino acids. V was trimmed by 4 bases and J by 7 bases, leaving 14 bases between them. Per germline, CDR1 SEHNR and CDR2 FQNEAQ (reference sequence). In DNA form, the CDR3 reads TGTGCCAGCAGCTCCTCCTTGACTGGGGAGCAGTACGTC. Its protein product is CASSSSLTGEQYV.

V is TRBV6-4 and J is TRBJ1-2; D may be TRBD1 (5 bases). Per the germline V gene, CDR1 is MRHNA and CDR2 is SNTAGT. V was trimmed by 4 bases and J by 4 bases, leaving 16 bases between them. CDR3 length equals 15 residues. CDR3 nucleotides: TGTGCCAGCAGTGCCCGGGACCAGACCCTCTATGGCTACACCTTC. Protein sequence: CASSARDQTLYGYTF.

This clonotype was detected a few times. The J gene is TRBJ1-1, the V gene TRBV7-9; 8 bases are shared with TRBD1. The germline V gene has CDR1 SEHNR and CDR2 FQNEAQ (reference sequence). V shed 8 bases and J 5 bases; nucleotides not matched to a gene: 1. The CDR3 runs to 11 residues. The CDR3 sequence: CASHRGTEAFF. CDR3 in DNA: TGTGCCAGCCACAGGGGGACTGAAGCTTTCTTT. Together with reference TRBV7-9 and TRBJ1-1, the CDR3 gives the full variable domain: DTGVSQNPRHKITKRGQNVTFRCDPISEHNRLYWYRQTLGQGPEFLTYFQNEAQLEKSRLLSDRFSAERPKGSFSTLEIQRTEQGDSAMYLCASHRGTEAFFGQGTRLTVV.

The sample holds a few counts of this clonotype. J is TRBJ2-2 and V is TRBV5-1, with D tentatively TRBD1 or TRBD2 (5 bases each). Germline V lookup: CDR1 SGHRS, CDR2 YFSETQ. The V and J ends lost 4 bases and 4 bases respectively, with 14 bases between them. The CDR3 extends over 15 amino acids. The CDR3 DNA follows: TGCGCCAGCAGCGCCCTAGACAGCGGCACCGGGGAGCTGTTTTTT. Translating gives CASSALDSGTGELFF.

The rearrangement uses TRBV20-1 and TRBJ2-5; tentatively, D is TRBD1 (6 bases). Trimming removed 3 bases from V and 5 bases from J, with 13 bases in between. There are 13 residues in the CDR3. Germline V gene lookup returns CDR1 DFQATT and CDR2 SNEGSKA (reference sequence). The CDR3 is CSASEGVRETQYF. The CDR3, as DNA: TGCAGTGCTAGCGAGGGGGTACGGGAGACCCAGTACTTC.